The 31 T cell receptor beta chains reported below all come from one sample, sequenced in a study of T-cell reconstitution after alpha-beta-depleted transplantation in children. The library targeted TCRbeta and was prepared with unique molecular identifiers. TCRdb reprocessed the PCR reads with MiXCR, giving one entry per CDR3 protein. The sample consists of 450,000 to 600,000 distinct CDR3 sequences, around 16% of them appearing once. The sample in question was PBMCs from the stem cell graft donor, obtained from the stem cell graft. These receptors originate from a human donor who donated a stem cell graft to a child with acute lymphoblastic leukemia.

V gene TRBV29-1 combines with J gene TRBJ1-5; TRBD1 agrees at 7 bases. The germline CDR1 and CDR2 sequences are SQVTM and ANQGSEA. With 6 bases clipped from V and 6 bases from J, the junction kept 5 bases outside the gene matches. This CDR3 is built from 12 residues. The DNA for the CDR3 is TGCAGCGTCGGGACAGCGGGTCAGCCCCAGCATTTT. It is translated as CSVGTAGQPQHF.

This sequence joins TRBV5-6 and TRBJ2-7; TRBD2 might be the D (6 bases). In germline, CDR1 is SGHDT, CDR2 YYEEEE. The V gene lost 2 bases and the J gene lost 3 bases, with 12 bases spanning the gap. The CDR3 sequence is 14 residues long. The CDR3 bases are TGTGCCAGCAGCTTTGGAGGGCTCATCTACGAGCAGTACTTC. Protein product: CASSFGGLIYEQYF.

This clonotype was observed a handful of times. The V call is TRBV6-1, the J call TRBJ1-2; no clear D gene. Trimming pared 6 bases from V and 5 bases from J, leaving 22 bases between. The CDR3 runs to 16 residues. Per germline, CDR1 MNHNS and CDR2 SASEGT. The CDR3 nucleotides are TGTGCCAGCAGCCCATCGGGGTCTCCCTTTCATTATGGCTACACCTTC. Protein product: CASSPSGSPFHYGYTF.

The rearrangement uses TRBV29-1 and TRBJ2-7; 7 bases are shared with TRBD1. The CDR3 consists of 14 residues. The J segment lost 4 bases and the V segment lost 0 bases, leaving 6 bases of the junction unmatched. Germline-derived CDR1 and CDR2 are SQVTM and ANQGSEA. Here the CDR3 reads CSVEEMAGGYEQYF. The CDR3 region has the DNA TGCAGCGTTGAAGAGATGGCAGGGGGTTACGAGCAGTACTTC.

V gene TRBV5-1 combines with J gene TRBJ2-1; D is tentatively TRBD1 or TRBD2 (5 bases each). CDR3 size: 14 residues. Germline CDR1 reads SGHRS; CDR2 reads YFSETQ. V was cut by 2 bases and J by 6 bases, with 12 bases left in between. The CDR3 nucleotides are TGCGCCAGCAGCTTTGAGGGGCCTGGCAATGAGCAGTTCTTC. Residues: CASSFEGPGNEQFF.

V and J are TRBV21-1 and TRBJ2-3. TRBV21-1 is a pseudogene locus. The CDR3 spans 15 residues. The CDR3 sequence: CASSKSSTRADTQYF. CDR3 nucleotide sequence: TGTGCCAGCAGCAAATCATCGACGAGAGCAGATACGCAGTATTTT.

This clonotype was seen only a few times. The chain recombines TRBV6-1 with TRBJ2-7; no reliable D call. Germline CDR1 and CDR2: MNHNS and SASEGT. The length of the CDR3 is 13 residues. Trimming stripped 4 bases from V and 1 base from J, with 8 bases between. In DNA form, the CDR3 reads TGTGCCAGCAGTGTGACGGCGTCCTACGAGCAGTACTTC. Protein sequence: CASSVTASYEQYF.

The V call is TRBV7-3, the J call TRBJ2-1; 7 positions agree with TRBD1. The CDR3 loop spans 16 amino acids. CDR1 and CDR2 (germline): SGHTA, FQGTGA. The J segment lost 5 bases and the V segment lost 4 bases, leaving 11 bases of the junction unmatched. The CDR3 loop reads CASSSVLTGNHNEQFF. The CDR3 DNA sequence: TGTGCCAGCAGCTCGGTCCTGACAGGGAACCACAATGAGCAGTTCTTC.

This sequence joins TRBV11-2 and TRBJ2-1; no firm D call. The ends were cut back, 3 bases at V and 5 bases at J, with 5 bases in the middle. This CDR3 has 12 residues. CDR1 and CDR2 from the germline V gene are SGHAT and FQNNGV. The chain's CDR3 is CASSFKDNEQFF. The DNA of the CDR3 is TGTGCCAGCAGCTTCAAGGACAATGAGCAGTTCTTC. Based on the CDR3 plus reference TRBV11-2 and TRBJ2-1, the full variable domain is EAGVAQSPRYKIIEKRQSVAFWCNPISGHATLYWYQQILGQGPKLLIQFQNNGVVDDSQLPKDRFSAERLKGVDSTLKIQPAKLEDSAVYLCASSFKDNEQFFGPGTRLTVL.

This clonotype came up a few times. This chain's CDR3 is CASSMGTGGDYEQYF. The CDR3 bases are TGTGCCAGTAGTATGGGGACAGGAGGGGACTACGAGCAGTACTTC. The chain combines TRBV19 with TRBJ2-7; TRBD1 agrees at 8 bases. The CDR3 is 15 residues long. Germline values: CDR1 LNHDA, CDR2 SQIVND (reference sequence). Trimming removed 3 bases from V and 3 bases from J; junction bases left unmatched: 7. The whole variable domain, filled in from reference TRBV19 and TRBJ2-7, reads DGGITQSPKYLFRKEGQNVTLSCEQNLNHDAMYWYRQDPGQGLRLIYYSQIVNDFQKGDIAEGYSVSREKKESFPLTVTSAQKNPTAFYLCASSMGTGGDYEQYFGPGTRLTVT.

There are a few counts of this clonotype. V gene TRBV27 combines with J gene TRBJ2-5; 7 nucleotides agree with TRBD1. The V gene end was trimmed by 5 bases and the J gene end by 10 bases; junction bases not matched to a gene: 10. Germline V lookup: CDR1 MNHEY, CDR2 SMNVEV (reference sequence). The CDR3 is 13 amino acids. The CDR3: CASSPRDSRNQYF. In nucleotides, the CDR3 is TGTGCCAGCAGTCCGAGGGACAGCCGAAACCAGTACTTC.

V usage is TRBV29-1 and J usage is TRBJ2-3; D is ambiguous. Trimming pared 1 base from V and 0 bases from J, leaving 11 bases between. The length of the CDR3 is 15 residues. Germline V gives CDR1 SQVTM, CDR2 ANQGSEA. This CDR3 reads CSVEGSDTSTDTQYF. The CDR3 bases are TGCAGCGTTGAAGGCTCTGACACTAGCACAGATACGCAGTATTTT.

This clonotype has a handful of counts. This sequence joins TRBV7-8 and TRBJ1-2; D is ambiguous. CDR3 length: 15 amino acids. V gave up 5 bases and J gave up 6 bases, with 19 bases separating them. Germline V lookup: CDR1 SGHVS, CDR2 FQNEAQ. The CDR3 coding sequence is TGTGCCAGCAGCCCCCGCGCGGGGTCAAAACATGGCTACACCTTC. Protein: CASSPRAGSKHGYTF. Looking up the rest from reference TRBV7-8 and TRBJ1-2 gives the full variable domain: GAGVSQSPRYKVAKRGQDVALRCDPISGHVSLFWYQQALGQGPEFLTYFQNEAQLDKSGLPSDRFFAERPEGSVSTLKIQRTQQEDSAVYLCASSPRAGSKHGYTFGSGTRLTVV.

This clonotype has more than one count but fewer than ten. The genes are TRBV5-5 and TRBJ2-1; TRBD1 matches at 9 bases. The CDR3 has 13 residues. In germline, CDR1 is SGHKS, CDR2 YYEKEE (reference sequence). Trimming at V came to 0 bases and at J to 9 bases, leaving 1 base not matched to a gene. For the CDR3, the DNA is TGTGCCAGCAGCTTGGGGGACAGGGTTGAGCAGTTCTTC. Its protein product is CASSLGDRVEQFF.

The chain carries TRBV5-1 and TRBJ1-1; unclear D gene. The V and J ends lost 1 base and 1 base respectively, with 5 bases between them. CDR3 length: 13 amino acids. Germline V gene sequence: CDR1 SGHRS, CDR2 YFSETQ. In DNA, the CDR3 is TGCGCCAGCAGCTTGATTGGGAACACTGAAGCTTTCTTT. This sequence encodes CASSLIGNTEAFF.

This clonotype was recorded many times. The genes are TRBV19 and TRBJ2-1; D gene unclear. CDR3 length: 12 amino acids. V was shortened by 9 bases and J by 3 bases, with 9 bases between the two germline ends. The germline V gene has CDR1 LNHDA and CDR2 SQIVND (reference sequence). CDR3 protein: CASSSGYNEQFF. The CDR3 DNA reads TGTGCCAGCAGTTCCGGCTACAATGAGCAGTTCTTC. Using reference TRBV19 and TRBJ2-1 for the parts outside the CDR3, the full variable domain is DGGITQSPKYLFRKEGQNVTLSCEQNLNHDAMYWYRQDPGQGLRLIYYSQIVNDFQKGDIAEGYSVSREKKESFPLTVTSAQKNPTAFYLCASSSGYNEQFFGPGTRLTVL.

The CDR3 loop reads CASSSPGLGFSETQYF. The CDR3 DNA reads TGTGCCAGCAGTTCACCGGGACTAGGATTTAGTGAGACCCAGTACTTC. The V and J genes are TRBV12-3 or TRBV12-4 and TRBJ2-5; 8 bases are a match to TRBD2. J was trimmed by 5 bases and V by 4 bases; bases with no gene match: 12. The CDR3 has 16 amino acids.

This clonotype was seen ten or more times. This chain connects TRBV7-9 to TRBJ2-2; D might be TRBD2 (6 bases). Germline V gene sequence: CDR1 SEHNR, CDR2 FQNEAQ (reference sequence). This CDR3 comprises 12 residues. V was clipped by 5 bases and J by 9 bases, with 10 bases between them. This CDR3 is CASSPTRRELFF. The CDR3 DNA is TGTGCCAGCAGCCCGACTAGGCGGGAGCTGTTTTTT.

This clonotype showed up just a few times. This chain uses TRBV5-1 with TRBJ1-4; no firm D call. Per the germline V gene, CDR1 is SGHRS and CDR2 is YFSETQ. V lost 2 bases and J 0 bases, leaving 11 bases between the germline ends. CDR3 length: 16 residues. In DNA form, the CDR3 reads TGCGCCAGCAGCTTTGGACGGACTGCAACTAATGAAAAACTGTTTTTT. Translating gives CASSFGRTATNEKLFF.

In this sample, this clonotype turned up once. The rearrangement joins TRBV12-3 or TRBV12-4 to TRBJ1-1; D ambiguous. Trimming removed 6 bases at V and 5 bases at J, with 16 bases between. The CDR3 has 14 residues. This CDR3 reads CASSPDRQVTEAFF. For the CDR3, the DNA is TGTGCCAGCAGCCCTGACCGGCAGGTGACTGAAGCTTTCTTT.

This clonotype was counted only a few times. The V gene is TRBV12-3 or TRBV12-4, the J gene TRBJ2-7; 13 positions match TRBD2. This CDR3 spans 15 amino acids. With 4 bases clipped from V and 7 bases from J, the junction kept 7 bases outside the gene matches. In nucleotides, the CDR3 is TGTGCCAGCAGTTCACTAGCGGGAGGGTCGGAGGAGCAGTACTTC. It specifies CASSSLAGGSEEQYF.

The gene calls are TRBV2 and TRBJ2-1; no reliable D call. Germline V CDR1 and CDR2: SNHLY, FYNNEI. This CDR3 region has 14 residues. V lost 1 base, J lost 5 bases, and 9 bases lay in between. Here the CDR3 reads CASSEGSVNNEQFF. Written as DNA, the CDR3 is TGTGCCAGCAGTGAAGGGAGTGTAAACAATGAGCAGTTCTTC.

CDR3 loop: CASGLVLSGGADIQYF. CDR3 DNA sequence: TGTGCTAGTGGTTTGGTACTATCGGGTGGTGCGGACATTCAGTACTTC. The genes are TRBV12-5 and TRBJ2-4; D gene uncertain. Looked up from germline, CDR1 is LGHNT and CDR2 is FRNRAP. The V end lost 0 bases, the J end lost 8 bases, and 17 bases lay between the germline ends. CDR3 length: 16 amino acids. The full variable domain, completed using reference TRBV12-5 and TRBJ2-4, is DARVTQTPRHKVTEMGQEVTMRCQPILGHNTVFWYRQTMMQGLELLAYFRNRAPLDDSGMPKDRFSAEMPDATLATLKIQPSEPRDSAVYFCASGLVLSGGADIQYFGAGTRLSVL.

The V call is TRBV25-1, the J call TRBJ2-5; possibly TRBD2 for D (5 bases). The V gene's germline CDR1 is MGHDK and CDR2 SYGVNS. CDR3 size: 16 residues. With 7 bases removed from V and 4 bases from J, the gap between germline ends came to 22 bases. CDR3 region: CASTEEIFGVGETQYF. CDR3 DNA: TGTGCCAGCACCGAAGAAATCTTCGGGGTAGGAGAGACCCAGTACTTC.

V and J are TRBV5-1 and TRBJ1-5, with D perhaps matching TRBD1 (6 bases). There are 13 residues in the CDR3. Germline V CDR1 and CDR2: SGHRS, YFSETQ. Trimming shortened V by 4 bases and J by 5 bases, and 10 bases separated the two germline ends. CDR3 coding DNA: TGCGCCAGCAGCCGGAACAGGGATCAGCCCCAGCATTTT. Its translation: CASSRNRDQPQHF.

This clonotype was seen a few times. The chain employs TRBV2 and TRBJ1-5; the D is unclear. V gave up 5 bases and J gave up 0 bases, with 8 bases separating them. Germline lookup yields CDR1 SNHLY and CDR2 FYNNEI. The CDR3 is 14 residues long. CDR3 DNA sequence: TGTGCCAGCAGTCATCAGTATAGCAATCAGCCCCAGCATTTT. Its translation: CASSHQYSNQPQHF. Looking up the rest from reference TRBV2 and TRBJ1-5 gives the full variable domain: EPEVTQTPSHQVTQMGQEVILRCVPISNHLYFYWYRQILGQKVEFLVSFYNNEISEKSEIFDDQFSVERPDGSNFTLKIRSTKLEDSAMYFCASSHQYSNQPQHFGDGTRLSIL.

This clonotype was counted ten times or more. The rearrangement uses TRBV4-1 and TRBJ2-7; 9 bases map to TRBD1. The V and J ends lost 1 base and 6 bases, in that order; junction bases with no gene match: 7. Germline CDR1 is MGHRA and CDR2 is YSYEKL. CDR3 length equals 15 residues. CDR3: CASSQGDREDSEQYF. CDR3 DNA: TGCGCCAGCAGCCAAGGGGACAGGGAGGATAGCGAGCAGTACTTC.

This chain uses TRBV5-1 with TRBJ2-3; possible D gene TRBD1, 6 bases. CDR3 length equals 15 residues. Trimming stripped 1 base from V and 4 bases from J, with 13 bases between. The germline V gene has CDR1 SGHRS and CDR2 YFSETQ. CDR3 residues: CASSLRGHLADTQYF. CDR3 DNA sequence: TGCGCCAGCAGCTTGCGGGGACACCTGGCAGATACGCAGTATTTT. Full variable domain (missing parts from reference TRBV5-1 and TRBJ2-3): KAGVTQTPRYLIKTRGQQVTLSCSPISGHRSVSWYQQTPGQGLQFLFEYFSETQRNKGNFPGRFSGRQFSNSRSEMNVSTLELGDSALYLCASSLRGHLADTQYFGPGTRLTVL.

This clonotype was counted only a few times. The genes are TRBV12-5 and TRBJ1-5, with 8 bases lining up with TRBD1. There are 15 residues in the CDR3. J lost 7 bases, V lost 1 base, and 6 bases had no gene match. Germline values: CDR1 LGHNT, CDR2 FRNRAP. The DNA of the CDR3 is TGTGCTAGTGGTTTGGCCGACAGGGGTGGGCAGCCCCAGCATTTT. Protein product: CASGLADRGGQPQHF.

The gene calls are TRBV7-8 and TRBJ1-5, with 12 bases matching TRBD1. The CDR3 runs 18 residues. In germline, CDR1 is SGHVS, CDR2 FQNEAQ. With V trimmed by 5 bases and J by 0 bases, 8 bases remained unmatched. The CDR3 nucleotides read TGTGCCAGCAGCAGATGGGACAGGGGGCTTTATAGCAATCAGCCCCAGCATTTT. It is translated as CASSRWDRGLYSNQPQHF.

V is TRBV12-3 or TRBV12-4 and J is TRBJ2-1, with 7 bases lining up with TRBD2. The CDR3 length is 15 residues. J was trimmed by 4 bases and V by 5 bases; bases with no gene match: 8. DNA for the CDR3: TGTGCCAGCAGTGATTCCCCTAGCGGATACAATGAGCAGTTCTTC. It yields the protein CASSDSPSGYNEQFF.